A selection of T cell receptor beta chains follows, all from one sample in a study of neurological immune-mediated disorders. TCRdb re-called the 5' RACE reads with MiXCR, one entry per CDR3 protein. The top ten clones hold 0.9% to 1.4% of a sample with tens of thousands of distinct CDR3 sequences, 2.5% to 3% of them seen once. Sample: PBMCs. The receptors derive from a woman in her 30s with multiple sclerosis. CDR3s include the opening cysteine and the closing phenylalanine or tryptophan. The D gene is left open where the match is weak. The size of a clone is reported for some rows only, either as once, few or many, or as a class for expanded clones.

d_call	clone_size	v_call	j_call	cdr3_nt	cdr3_aa
.	many	TRBV28	TRBJ1-5	TGTGCCAGCACCCCGACAGAGAGGCATCAGCCCCAGCATTTT	CASTPTERHQPQHF
.	.	TRBV5-1	TRBJ2-2	TGCGCCAGCAGCCTCCGGGACGCGAACACCGGGGAGCTGTTTTTT	CASSLRDANTGELFF
.	many	TRBV14	TRBJ2-3	TGTGCCAGCAGCCAAGGGCTCGCATTAACAGATACGCAGTATTTT	CASSQGLALTDTQYF
.	.	TRBV6-2/TRBV6-3	TRBJ1-5	TGTGCCACCTCGTTTCTAAGCAATCAGCCCCAGCATTTT	CATSFLSNQPQHF
.	many	TRBV12-3/TRBV12-4	TRBJ2-1	TGTGCCAGCAGCCCTAGAATAGATCGTTCCTACAATGAGCAGTTCTTC	CASSPRIDRSYNEQFF
.	many	TRBV15	TRBJ2-2	TGTGCCACCAGCAGAGAGTGGCTAGCCGGCGGGGAGCTGTTTTTT	CATSREWLAGGELFF
TRBD2	many	TRBV6-4	TRBJ2-1	TGTGCCAGCAGTGACTTAGCTAGCGGGACCTACAATGAGCAGTTCTTC	CASSDLASGTYNEQFF
TRBD2	many	TRBV6-2/TRBV6-3	TRBJ2-2	TGTGCCAGCAGGATAGCGGGAGGAGACACCGGGGAGCTGTTTTTT	CASRIAGGDTGELFF
.	many	TRBV5-6	TRBJ2-7	TGTGCCAGCAGCTTCGTTGCCTTGGCAGAGCAGTACTTC	CASSFVALAEQYF
TRBD2	many	TRBV7-9	TRBJ2-7	TGTGCCAGCAACCTAGCGGGGACGTACGAGCAGTACTTC	CASNLAGTYEQYF
.	many	TRBV7-9	TRBJ2-3	TGTGCCAGCAGCTTAAAACCGAATACGCAGTATTTT	CASSLKPNTQYF
.	many	TRBV4-2	TRBJ1-6	TGTGCCAGCAGCCAAGACAGGGGAGGTTCACCCCTCCACTTT	CASSQDRGGSPLHF
.	many	TRBV5-6	TRBJ2-1	TGTGCCAGCAGCTTGTTGTCCGGTTACAATGAGCAGTTCTTC	CASSLLSGYNEQFF
TRBD2	many	TRBV7-3	TRBJ2-1	TGTGCCAGCAGCTCGGGGGGGCCTGAGCAGTTCTTC	CASSSGGPEQFF
.	many	TRBV7-2	TRBJ1-1	TGTGCCAGCAGCTTACGCAGGGCCACTGAAGCTTTCTTT	CASSLRRATEAFF
TRBD2	.	TRBV6-2/TRBV6-3	TRBJ2-1	TGTGCCAGCAGACCCCTAGCGGGGGTGCGTTCCTACAATGAGCAGTTCTTC	CASRPLAGVRSYNEQFF
TRBD2	many	TRBV7-7	TRBJ2-3	TGTGCCAGCAGCCGGACTAGCGGGATGGATACGCAGTATTTT	CASSRTSGMDTQYF
TRBD1	many	TRBV18	TRBJ1-1	TGTGCCAGCTCAAATCCTCAGGGGGACACTGAAGCTTTCTTT	CASSNPQGDTEAFF
TRBD1	many	TRBV5-1	TRBJ2-7	TGCGCCAGCAGCCTCCGGACAGGGGACGACGAGCAGTACTTC	CASSLRTGDDEQYF
.	many	TRBV4-3	TRBJ2-3	TGCGCCAGCAGCCAAGAGATGAGAGATACGCAGTATTTT	CASSQEMRDTQYF
.	many	TRBV3-2	TRBJ1-6	TGTGCCAGCAGCCAGACAGGGGAAAATTCACCCCTCCACTTT	CASSQTGENSPLHF
.	many	TRBV6-1	TRBJ2-1	TGTGCCAGCAGAGGGAGTTCGGCAGGCGAGCAGTTCTTC	CASRGSSAGEQFF
.	many	TRBV9	TRBJ1-6	TGTGCCAGCAGCGTGGGGGAGCGCGGTAATTCACCCCTCCACTTT	CASSVGERGNSPLHF
TRBD2	many	TRBV11-2	TRBJ2-1	TGTGCCAGCAGCACTAGCCCTTCCTGGCTAGCGGGAGAAGACAGGCAGTTCTTC	CASSTSPSWLAGEDRQFF
TRBD1	many	TRBV20-1	TRBJ1-1	TGCAGTGCTAGCCCCGGGACAGGGGAGTACGGTGAAGCTTTCTTT	CSASPGTGEYGEAFF